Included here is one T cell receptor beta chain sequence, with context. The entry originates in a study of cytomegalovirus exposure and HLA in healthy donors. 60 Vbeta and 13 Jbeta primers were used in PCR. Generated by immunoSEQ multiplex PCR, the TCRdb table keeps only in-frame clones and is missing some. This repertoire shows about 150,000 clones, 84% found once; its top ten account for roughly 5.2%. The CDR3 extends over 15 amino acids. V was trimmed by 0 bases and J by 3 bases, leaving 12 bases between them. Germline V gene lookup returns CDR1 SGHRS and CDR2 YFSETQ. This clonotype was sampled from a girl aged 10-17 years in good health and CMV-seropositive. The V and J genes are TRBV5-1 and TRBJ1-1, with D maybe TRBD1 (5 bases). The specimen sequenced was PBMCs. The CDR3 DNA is TGCGCCAGCAGCTTGGAAAGCGCAGGGTACACTGAAGCTTTCTTT. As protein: CASSLESAGYTEAFF.